The 13 T cell receptor beta chains presented below share a single source sample, sequenced in a study of T-cell reconstitution after alpha-beta-depleted transplantation in children. The TCRbeta library was prepared with unique molecular identifiers. TCRdb passed the PCR reads through MiXCR, listing each CDR3 protein once. The data show about 460,000 distinct CDR3 sequences, over 10% seen once. The sample was PBMCs, mostly from graft donor cells, taken 180 days after TCRalphabeta/CD19-depleted stem cell transplant. Receptor source: a female patient between 2 and 15 years old who had a stem cell transplant for aplastic anemia, so the T cells may come from the graft donor.

The rearrangement joins TRBV7-9 to TRBJ1-2; possible D gene TRBD1, 6 bases. The CDR3 loop spans 16 amino acids. The ends were cut back, 1 base at V and 7 bases at J, with 19 bases in the middle. CDR1 is SEHNR, CDR2 FQNEAQ, per germline (reference sequence). The CDR3 protein is CASSLVAGEHEAGYTF. In nucleotides, the CDR3 is TGTGCCAGCAGCTTAGTAGCAGGGGAACATGAAGCTGGCTACACCTTC.

The rearrangement links TRBV20-1 to TRBJ1-5; no clear D gene. Trimming left V 0 bases short and J 2 bases short, with 8 bases between. Germline V gives CDR1 DFQATT, CDR2 SNEGSKA (reference sequence). The CDR3 length is 14 residues. CDR3 residues: CSARDVRGNQPQHF. CDR3 sequence (DNA): TGCAGTGCTAGAGATGTGAGGGGCAATCAGCCCCAGCATTTT.

This clonotype was recorded many times. The CDR3 protein is CSARGLAGLYNEQFF. The CDR3 coding sequence is TGCAGTGCTAGAGGACTCGCGGGCCTCTACAATGAGCAGTTCTTC. The gene calls are TRBV20-1 and TRBJ2-1; tentatively, D is TRBD2 (5 bases). The CDR3 has 15 amino acids. The germline V and J ends were trimmed by 1 base and 3 bases, with 13 bases remaining between them. The germline gives CDR1 DFQATT, CDR2 SNEGSKA (reference sequence).

The chain employs TRBV27 and TRBJ1-1; D uncertain. From germline, CDR1 is MNHEY and CDR2 SMNVEV (reference sequence). V lost 5 bases and J lost 4, with 11 bases in between. The CDR3 has 13 residues. As DNA, the CDR3 is TGTGCCAGCAGTCCGAGGGTGGGCACTGAAGCTTTCTTT. Translated, it gives CASSPRVGTEAFF.

In the case of this clonotype: One junction end disagrees with the germline gene, perhaps due to a read error. The chain links TRBV28 to TRBJ2-1, with D possibly called TRBD1 or TRBD2 (5 bases each). This CDR3 region has 11 residues. Germline assignment: CDR1 MDHEN and CDR2 SYDVKM. CDR3 sequence: CAGSWGNEQFF. The CDR3 coding sequence is TGTGCCGGCAGTTGGGGGAATGAGCAGTTCTTC.

The CDR3 DNA reads as TGCAGTGCTAGTAGGCAGGCCTACAATCAGCCCCAGCATTTT. Protein: CSASRQAYNQPQHF. V and J are TRBV20-1 and TRBJ1-5; D is ambiguous. The ends were cut back, 3 bases at V and 3 bases at J, with 12 bases in the middle. Germline-derived CDR1 and CDR2 are DFQATT and SNEGSKA (reference sequence). The CDR3 runs to 14 residues.

The chain couples TRBV20-1 to TRBJ2-7, with D perhaps matching TRBD1 or TRBD2 (5 bases each). This CDR3 is built from 14 residues. Trimming cost V 6 bases and J 0 bases, with 15 bases left between them. Per germline, CDR1 DFQATT and CDR2 SNEGSKA (reference sequence). The DNA of the CDR3 is TGCAGTGCAGCCGGGGCAAGGTACTCCTACGAGCAGTACTTC. It codes for CSAAGARYSYEQYF.

In this sample, this clonotype turned up many times. The genes are TRBV3-1 and TRBJ2-4; the D gene is possibly TRBD1 (5 bases). The V gene's germline CDR1 is LGHDT and CDR2 YNNKEL (reference sequence). The CDR3 runs to 14 residues. V was clipped by 1 base and J by 1 base, with 5 bases between them. CDR3 in amino acids: CASSQAGAKNIQYF. In DNA, the CDR3 is TGTGCCAGCAGCCAAGCAGGGGCCAAAAACATTCAGTACTTC.

The V and J genes are TRBV4-3 and TRBJ1-5; maybe TRBD1 (5 bases). The CDR3 sequence is 16 residues long. In germline, CDR1 is LGHNA, CDR2 YSLEER. The V and J ends lost 0 bases and 2 bases respectively, with 11 bases between them. CDR3 bases: TGCGCCAGCAGCCAAGATCGGGACCCGGGCAATCAGCCCCAGCATTTT. This gives the protein CASSQDRDPGNQPQHF.

This clonotype was seen more than once but under ten times. The rearrangement uses TRBV7-3 and TRBJ2-4; 8 bases align to TRBD2. V shed 5 bases and J 0 bases; nucleotides not matched to a gene: 21. This CDR3 region has 21 residues. Germline V gene lookup returns CDR1 SGHTA and CDR2 FQGTGA. CDR3 DNA: TGTGCCAGCAGCCCCGCTTTGCAAGGGCTAGCGGGCCGTTTAGCCAAAAACATTCAGTACTTC. Protein: CASSPALQGLAGRLAKNIQYF.

The rearrangement joins TRBV12-5 to TRBJ2-1; D may be TRBD1 (5 bases). Germline values: CDR1 LGHNT, CDR2 FRNRAP. Trimming removed 2 bases from V and 3 bases from J, with 11 bases in between. The CDR3 consists of 15 residues. The CDR3 sequence is CASGLHSGIYNEQFF. Written as DNA, the CDR3 is TGTGCTAGTGGTTTGCACTCAGGGATCTACAATGAGCAGTTCTTC.

This chain joins TRBV28 and TRBJ1-5; 9 bases are a match to TRBD1. CDR3 length: 15 residues. V dropped 3 bases and J dropped 4; count of bases not matched to a gene: 4. Germline values: CDR1 MDHEN, CDR2 SYDVKM. The CDR3 DNA reads TGTGCCAGCAGTTTCCTCGGGACAGGGAATCAGCCCCAGCATTTT. Its protein product is CASSFLGTGNQPQHF.

This clonotype was counted only a few times. The chain employs TRBV7-2 and TRBJ2-3, with 8 bases fitting TRBD1. Germline loops: CDR1 SGHTA, CDR2 FQGNSA. The CDR3 extends over 16 amino acids. The V gene end was trimmed by 3 bases and the J gene end by 4 bases; junction bases not matched to a gene: 9. This CDR3 reads CASSFQWQGAPDTQYF. CDR3 nucleotides: TGTGCCAGCAGCTTTCAGTGGCAGGGGGCCCCAGATACGCAGTATTTT. The complete variable domain, with remaining parts taken from reference TRBV7-2 and TRBJ2-3, reads GAGVSQSPSNKVTEKGKDVELRCDPISGHTALYWYRQSLGQGLEFLIYFQGNSAPDKSGLPSDRFSAERTGGSVSTLTIQRTQQEDSAVYLCASSFQWQGAPDTQYFGPGTRLTVL.